This T cell receptor (beta chain) was retrieved from a study of T cell responses to AZD1222 COVID-19 vaccine. About the research overall: Pooling covered second doses at about 4 or about 12 weeks.

Study-wide points: Close to half of all spike-specific TCRs reportedly target regions of the variants that are unmutated. Two AZD1222 doses significantly raised spike-specific TCR breadth and depth over controls.

Some clones are missing from TCRdb's copy, which holds only in-frame ones; the method was immunoSEQ multiplex PCR. Of more than 95,000 clones listed, over 90% were seen once; the top ten hold roughly 5%. Germline values: CDR1 LNHDA, CDR2 SQIVND (reference sequence). J lost 0 bases, V lost 8 bases, and 8 bases had no gene match. The CDR3 extends over 15 amino acids. In regard to this clone: Its target is unknown.

This chain links TRBV19 with TRBJ1-2, with 8 bases that match TRBD1. The receptor was derived from an adult in good health. The sequences come from peripheral blood, collected on day 0 of AZD1222 vaccination. The CDR3 reads CASRGDRSSNYGYTF. CDR3 DNA sequence: TGTGCCAGTCGCGGGGACAGGTCTTCTAACTATGGCTACACCTTC.